A single sample is the source of the 27 T cell receptor beta chains below, sequenced in a study of neurological immune-mediated disorders. TCRdb ran MiXCR on the 5' RACE reads and lists one entry per CDR3 protein. Among more than 45,000 distinct CDR3 sequences listed, 10% were seen once. Sequenced sample: PBMCs. The receptors derive from a woman in her thirties or forties with HTLV-1-associated myelopathy (HAM/TSP).

This clonotype was seen repeatedly, ten times or more. The chain's CDR3 is CATSDFGSSYNEQFF. In DNA form, the CDR3 reads TGTGCCACCAGTGATTTTGGCAGCTCCTACAATGAGCAGTTCTTC. J is TRBJ2-1 and V is TRBV24-1; no definite D call. Germline V gene lookup returns CDR1 KGHDR and CDR2 SFDVKD. The CDR3 is made up of 15 amino acids. V lost 1 base and J lost 0, with 6 bases in between.

This clonotype was detected many times. V usage is TRBV5-8 and J usage is TRBJ2-5; 12 bases line up with TRBD2. The germline gives CDR1 SGHTS, CDR2 YDEGEE. V lost 3 bases, J lost 2 bases, and 8 bases stayed unmatched. The CDR3 runs to 17 residues. The CDR3 protein is CASSSGTTSGGQETQYF. Here the CDR3 DNA reads TGTGCCAGCAGCTCAGGAACGACTAGCGGGGGACAAGAGACCCAGTACTTC.

This clonotype has at least ten counts. The chain links TRBV7-9 to TRBJ2-3; TRBD2 matches at 10 bases. V trimming: 5 bases; J trimming: 0 bases; junction bases outside the gene matches: 5. CDR1 and CDR2 (germline): SEHNR, FQNEAQ (reference sequence). The CDR3 consists of 16 residues. CDR3 loop: CASSPTSGASTDTQYF. The CDR3 coding sequence is TGTGCCAGCAGCCCCACTAGCGGGGCTAGCACAGATACGCAGTATTTT.

This clonotype has ten or more counts. The chain has TRBV5-1 and TRBJ2-1; tentatively, D is TRBD1 or TRBD2 (5 bases each). The germline V gene has CDR1 SGHRS and CDR2 YFSETQ. V was trimmed by 6 bases and J by 6 bases, leaving 13 bases between them. CDR3 length: 13 residues. The DNA of the CDR3 is TGCGCCAGCACCGAGGGGCTGCGCAATGAGCAGTTCTTC. Translation gives CASTEGLRNEQFF.

This clonotype was seen at least ten times. V usage is TRBV5-3 and J usage is TRBJ1-5, with D tentatively TRBD1 (5 bases). Being an ORF, TRBV5-3 has a function that is uncertain. The V and J ends lost 3 bases and 0 bases respectively, with 16 bases between them. The CDR3 covers 17 residues. The CDR3 protein is CARSSPVTVNSNQPQHF. CDR3 DNA sequence: TGTGCCAGAAGCTCCCCCGTGACAGTTAATAGCAATCAGCCCCAGCATTTT.

This clonotype was seen ten or more times. V gene TRBV12-3 or TRBV12-4 combines with J gene TRBJ1-5, with no clear D. The V gene lost 4 bases and the J gene lost 5 bases, with 6 bases spanning the gap. The CDR3 has 12 residues. The CDR3 DNA sequence: TGTGCCAGCAGTTCTATTCATCAGCCCCAGCATTTT. The encoded protein is CASSSIHQPQHF.

This clonotype was picked up many times. The V and J genes are TRBV25-1 and TRBJ1-2; D unresolved. This CDR3 is 10 amino acids long. The V end was cut by 6 bases, the J end by 7 bases, with 6 bases between. Germline loops: CDR1 MGHDK, CDR2 SYGVNS. The CDR3 region has the DNA TGTGCCAGCAGCGAGGGTGGCTACACCTTC. This codes for CASSEGGYTF.

This clonotype was counted many times. This chain connects TRBV19 to TRBJ2-3; possibly TRBD2 for D (5 bases). Germline CDR1 and CDR2: LNHDA and SQIVND (reference sequence). The CDR3 loop spans 14 amino acids. V was cut by 5 bases and J by 4 bases, with 13 bases left in between. CDR3 nucleotide sequence: TGTGCCAGTAGTCGGACTTATCGGGCAGATACGCAGTATTTT. It is translated as CASSRTYRADTQYF.

This clonotype was detected ten times or more. The J gene is TRBJ2-7, the V gene TRBV9; TRBD2 might be the D (6 bases). CDR1 SGDLS and CDR2 YYNGEE come from the germline V gene. This CDR3 has 15 residues. Trimming shortened V by 4 bases and J by 3 bases, and 17 bases separated the two germline ends. The CDR3, as DNA: TGTGCCAGCAGCCCTCTTGGGACTCAAGACTACGAGCAGTACTTC. Translation gives CASSPLGTQDYEQYF.

The chain joins TRBV19 to TRBJ1-5; a weak D match, TRBD1 (5 bases). V lost 6 bases and J lost 0, with 18 bases in between. CDR1 and CDR2 from the germline V gene are LNHDA and SQIVND (reference sequence). This CDR3 is built from 17 residues. Here the CDR3 reads CASREPGLKDSNQPQHF. The CDR3 DNA sequence: TGTGCCAGTAGAGAACCGGGACTGAAGGATAGCAATCAGCCCCAGCATTTT.

This clonotype was observed many times. This chain uses TRBV5-1 with TRBJ2-3; 8 bases are a match to TRBD2. The germline gives CDR1 SGHRS, CDR2 YFSETQ. CDR3 length: 15 amino acids. V shed 0 bases, J shed 5 bases, and the junction held 5 bases outside the gene matches. The CDR3 spells CASSLDLAGGDTQYF. CDR3 nucleotides: TGCGCCAGCAGCTTGGACCTAGCGGGTGGAGATACGCAGTATTTT.

The table lists this clonotype with many counts. The chain links TRBV4-1 to TRBJ1-6; D is undetermined. V was shortened by 0 bases and J by 5 bases, with 8 bases between the two germline ends. CDR3 length: 15 amino acids. Germline V gene sequence: CDR1 MGHRA, CDR2 YSYEKL. The CDR3 sequence is CASSQDWRNNSPLHF. For the CDR3, the DNA is TGCGCCAGCAGCCAAGATTGGAGAAATAATTCACCCCTCCACTTT.

In its sample, this clonotype was seen many times. This chain uses TRBV30 with TRBJ1-1, with 9 bases that match TRBD1. Unmatched junction bases numbered 7, after V lost 3 bases and J lost 11 bases. The CDR3 is 12 amino acids. Germline V lookup: CDR1 GTSNPN, CDR2 SVGIG (reference sequence). CDR3 region: CAWRGTGRWAFF. As DNA, the CDR3 is TGTGCCTGGAGGGGGACAGGGCGCTGGGCTTTCTTT.

The chain employs TRBV24-1 and TRBJ2-3; D ambiguous. The CDR3 covers 16 residues. The V end lost 3 bases, the J end lost 2 bases, and 14 bases lay between the germline ends. Germline V gives CDR1 KGHDR, CDR2 SFDVKD. DNA of the CDR3: TGTGCCACCAGTGATGCCCGCCAGTCTTACACAGATACGCAGTATTTT. This gives the protein CATSDARQSYTDTQYF.

The CDR3 DNA reads TGTGCCAGCAGCTTGCTGGGCTCCCGGGGGGATCAGCCCCAGCATTTT. Residues: CASSLLGSRGDQPQHF. The chain carries TRBV5-6 and TRBJ1-5; tentative D call: TRBD1 (5 bases). The CDR3 has 16 residues. Germline CDR1 SGHDT, CDR2 YYEEEE. Trimming cost V 1 base and J 5 bases, with 16 bases left between them.

Many counts were recorded for this clonotype. The CDR3 nucleotides are TGCAGTGCTAGAGCCCGTCCCTCGGGCTCCTATAATTCACCCCTCCACTTT. The encoded protein is CSARARPSGSYNSPLHF. The V gene is TRBV20-1, the J gene TRBJ1-6, with D unresolved. V lost 1 base to trimming and J lost 0 bases, with 13 bases between them. Germline V gene sequence: CDR1 DFQATT, CDR2 SNEGSKA (reference sequence). The CDR3 extends over 17 amino acids.

In this sample, this clonotype turned up a few times. The chain is built from TRBV7-3 and TRBJ2-1, with TRBD2 identical over 12 bases. V shed 5 bases, J shed 7 bases, and the junction held 3 bases outside the gene matches. CDR3 length: 14 amino acids. Germline values: CDR1 SGHTA, CDR2 FQGTGA. The CDR3 DNA follows: TGTGCCAGCAGCCGGACTAGCGGGGAGAATGAGCAGTTCTTC. Protein sequence: CASSRTSGENEQFF.

This chain uses TRBV30 with TRBJ2-3; tentatively, D is TRBD1 or TRBD2 (5 bases each). Trimming took off 1 base at V and 6 bases at J, with 17 bases between the two ends. The CDR3 spans 15 residues. Germline V gives CDR1 GTSNPN, CDR2 SVGIG (reference sequence). The CDR3: CAWSDPTRDEDTQYF. The CDR3 DNA is TGTGCCTGGAGTGACCCCACTCGGGACGAGGATACGCAGTATTTT.

In this sample, this clonotype turned up a few times. The chain uses TRBV5-5 and TRBJ2-3, with D tentatively TRBD2 (7 bases). Trimming left V 3 bases short and J 5 bases short, with 16 bases between. CDR3 length equals 15 residues. Germline CDR1 is SGHKS and CDR2 is YYEKEE (reference sequence). The CDR3 reads CASSWGGAVVDTQYF. The CDR3 DNA sequence: TGTGCCAGCAGCTGGGGGGGGGCGGTTGTAGATACGCAGTATTTT.

This clonotype came up many times. V is TRBV7-6 and J is TRBJ2-1, with no clear D. Germline values: CDR1 SGHVS, CDR2 FNYEAQ. CDR3 length: 14 residues. Between the trimmed V and J ends, which lost 6 bases and 6 bases, there was a span of 15 bases. This chain's CDR3 is CASSHRERVNEQFF. The CDR3 nucleotides read TGTGCCAGCAGTCACCGAGAAAGGGTCAATGAGCAGTTCTTC.

The table lists this clonotype with many counts. CDR3 in amino acids: CASSFGVDLYEAFF. The DNA of the CDR3 is TGTGCCAGCAGCTTTGGGGTTGACCTCTATGAAGCTTTCTTT. V gene TRBV5-6 combines with J gene TRBJ1-1; D gene unclear. CDR1 and CDR2 (germline): SGHDT, YYEEEE. The CDR3 has 14 amino acids. Trimming left V 2 bases short and J 7 bases short, with 15 bases between.

This clonotype came up many times. The rearrangement uses TRBV27 and TRBJ2-7; TRBD2 might be the D (5 bases). Trimming stripped 1 base from V and 6 bases from J, with 10 bases between. This CDR3 contains 13 residues. CDR1 MNHEY and CDR2 SMNVEV come from the germline V gene (reference sequence). The CDR3: CASSLYRGGEQYF. The CDR3 region has the DNA TGTGCCAGCAGTTTATATCGGGGTGGCGAGCAGTACTTC.

This clonotype was observed at least ten times. This sequence joins TRBV13 and TRBJ1-5; possible D gene TRBD1, 6 bases. The CDR3 covers 13 residues. Trimming took off 5 bases at V and 7 bases at J, with 12 bases between the two ends. From germline, CDR1 is PRHDT and CDR2 FYEKMQ (reference sequence). CDR3 in amino acids: CASSQGREQPQHF. The CDR3 DNA sequence: TGTGCCAGCAGCCAGGGGCGGGAACAGCCCCAGCATTTT.

Concerning this clonotype itself: A much more abundant neighbour one base away suggests this may be a read error. This chain connects TRBV4-3 to TRBJ2-7; D might be TRBD1 (6 bases). CDR1 is LGHNA, CDR2 YSLEER, per germline. With 0 bases removed from V and 6 bases from J, the gap between germline ends came to 15 bases. The CDR3 is 15 amino acids. The chain's CDR3 is CASSQDQGPYCEQYF. As DNA, the CDR3 is TGCGCCAGCAGCCAAGATCAGGGGCCTTATTGCGAGCAGTACTTC.

This clonotype occurred many times. The rearrangement joins TRBV20-1 to TRBJ2-3, with TRBD2 matching 8 bases. Unmatched junction bases numbered 3, after V lost 5 bases and J lost 2 bases. The V gene's germline CDR1 is DFQATT and CDR2 SNEGSKA (reference sequence). The CDR3 totals 13 residues. CDR3 region: CSARGGTTDTQYF. CDR3 in DNA: TGCAGTGCTCGGGGGGGGACCACAGATACGCAGTATTTT.

Notes on this clonotype: The germline gene is not matched at one end of the junction; a read error may be the cause. The chain couples TRBV5-1 to TRBJ1-4; weak D call: TRBD1 (5 bases). Germline loops: CDR1 SGHRS, CDR2 YFSETQ. This CDR3 comprises 14 residues. CDR3 coding DNA: TGCGCCAGCAGCCGAGACAGCAGTAATGAAAAACTGTGTTTT. Translated, it gives CASSRDSSNEKLCF. Combining the CDR3 with reference TRBV5-1 and TRBJ1-4 gives the whole variable domain KAGVTQTPRYLIKTRGQQVTLSCSPISGHRSVSWYQQTPGQGLQFLFEYFSETQRNKGNFPGRFSGRQFSNSRSEMNVSTLELGDSALYLCASSRDSSNEKLCFGSGTQLSVL.

This clonotype was picked up many times. V is TRBV6-6 and J is TRBJ2-7, with a tentative D call TRBD2 (6 bases). Germline V gives CDR1 MNHNY, CDR2 SVGAGI (reference sequence). CDR3 length equals 13 residues. V was clipped by 2 bases and J by 2 bases, with 7 bases between them. The CDR3 DNA reads as TGTGCCAGCAGTTACCGGGAGCCCTACGAGCAGTACTTC. Its translation is CASSYREPYEQYF.